Following are 6 T cell receptor beta chains from one sample sequenced in a study of T-cell reconstitution after alpha-beta-depleted transplantation in children. Unique molecular identifiers were built into the TCRbeta library. A single record per CDR3 protein comes from TCRdb applying MiXCR to the PCR reads. The data show 200,000 to 250,000 distinct CDR3 sequences, approximately 8.4% seen once. Sample: PBMCs, mostly from graft donor cells, taken 360 days after TCRalphabeta/CD19-depleted stem cell transplant. The receptor source for this set is a male patient between 2 and 10 years old who had a stem cell transplant for acute myeloid leukemia, so the T cells may come from the graft donor.

The V call is TRBV20-1, the J call TRBJ2-7, with 12 positions matching TRBD1. Trimming at V came to 2 bases and at J to 2 bases, leaving 4 bases not matched to a gene. Germline CDR1 is DFQATT and CDR2 is SNEGSKA (reference sequence). The CDR3 runs to 15 residues. The CDR3: CSARRGQGATYEQYF. The DNA of the CDR3 is TGCAGTGCTAGAAGGGGACAGGGGGCTACCTACGAGCAGTACTTC.

This clonotype showed up many times. For the CDR3, the DNA is TGTGCCATCAAAGACCTCAAGAACACCGGGGAGCTGTTTTTT. The encoded protein is CAIKDLKNTGELFF. The genes are TRBV10-3 and TRBJ2-2; D uncertain. The V gene lost 7 bases and the J gene lost 1 base, with 10 bases spanning the gap. Germline values: CDR1 ENHRY, CDR2 SYGVKD. The CDR3 is made up of 14 amino acids.

This clonotype has a count of ten or more. V gene TRBV6-2 or TRBV6-3 combines with J gene TRBJ2-1, with D hard to call. Trimming took off 5 bases at V and 3 bases at J, with 5 bases between the two ends. Germline V gives CDR1 MNHEY, CDR2 SVGEGT. The CDR3 has 12 residues. Written as DNA, the CDR3 is TGTGCCAGCAGTATTGGCTACAATGAGCAGTTCTTC. It yields the protein CASSIGYNEQFF.

In its sample, this clonotype was seen many times. The genes are TRBV18 and TRBJ1-6; D is perhaps TRBD1 (5 bases). Germline V gene lookup returns CDR1 KGHSH and CDR2 LQKENI. V was clipped by 1 base and J by 8 bases, with 18 bases between them. This CDR3 contains 17 residues. The CDR3 protein is CASSPRSGGEGHSPLHF. The CDR3 nucleotides are TGTGCCAGCTCACCACGGTCCGGAGGGGAGGGCCATTCACCCCTCCACTTT.

This clonotype was observed many times. This rearrangement joins TRBV10-3 to TRBJ2-5, with TRBD2 matching 7 bases. Unmatched junction bases numbered 17, after V lost 11 bases and J lost 5 bases. Germline V gene sequence: CDR1 ENHRY, CDR2 SYGVKD. The length of the CDR3 is 15 residues. DNA of the CDR3: TGTGCCTCAAGCGATCTCTCTAGCGGATGGGAGACCCAGTACTTC. It is translated as CASSDLSSGWETQYF.

In its sample, this clonotype was seen a few times. This chain connects TRBV11-2 to TRBJ2-4, with D tentatively TRBD1 (5 bases). Germline assignment: CDR1 SGHAT and CDR2 FQNNGV. V lost 3 bases and J lost 0, with 21 bases in between. CDR3 length: 19 residues. CDR3 bases: TGTGCCAGCAGCTTCGATCCAAGAACAGGTTCACTAGCCAAAAACATTCAGTACTTC. It codes for CASSFDPRTGSLAKNIQYF.